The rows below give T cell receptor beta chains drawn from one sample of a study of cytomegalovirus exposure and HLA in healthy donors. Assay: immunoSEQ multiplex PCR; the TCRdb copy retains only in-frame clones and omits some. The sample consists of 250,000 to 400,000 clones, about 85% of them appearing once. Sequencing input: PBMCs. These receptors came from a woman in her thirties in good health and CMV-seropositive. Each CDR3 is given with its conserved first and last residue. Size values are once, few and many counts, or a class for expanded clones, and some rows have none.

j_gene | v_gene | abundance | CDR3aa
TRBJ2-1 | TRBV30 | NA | CAWRAGGRLFEQFF
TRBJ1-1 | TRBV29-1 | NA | CSVEGVANTEAFF
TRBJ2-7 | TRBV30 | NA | CAWSVTLAGASYEQYF
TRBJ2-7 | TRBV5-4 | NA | CASSLFPSGTYYEQYF
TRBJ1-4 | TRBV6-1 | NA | CASSGRQGRNEKLFF
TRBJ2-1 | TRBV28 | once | CASSHGGTGWPNEQFF
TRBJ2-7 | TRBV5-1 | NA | CASSPASYEQYF
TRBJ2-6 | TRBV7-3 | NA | CASSPTGGSGANVLTF
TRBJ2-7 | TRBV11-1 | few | CASSATGGSYEQYF
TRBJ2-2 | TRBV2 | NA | CASKVDIPYTGELFF
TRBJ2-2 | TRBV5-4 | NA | CASSLEGPNTGELFF
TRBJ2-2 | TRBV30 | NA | CAWGGTPNTGELFF
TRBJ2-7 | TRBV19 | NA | CASVRGGQGSEQYF
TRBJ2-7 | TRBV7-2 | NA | CASSSRLKGYRERSYEQYF
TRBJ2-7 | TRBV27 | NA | CASSLGSFQGAYEQYF
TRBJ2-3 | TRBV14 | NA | CASSQDLQTRTDTQYF
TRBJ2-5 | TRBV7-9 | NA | CASSLAPLETQYF
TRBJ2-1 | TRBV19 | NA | CASSKYGSSYNEQFF
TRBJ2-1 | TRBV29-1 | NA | CSVVPKTAYNEQFF
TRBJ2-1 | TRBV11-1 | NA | CASSIEGPSYNEQFF
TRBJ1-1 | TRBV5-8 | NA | CASSKLKGGTEAFF
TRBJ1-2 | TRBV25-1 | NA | CASSLRSNYGYTF
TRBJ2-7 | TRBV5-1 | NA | CASSWTGDRPEQYF